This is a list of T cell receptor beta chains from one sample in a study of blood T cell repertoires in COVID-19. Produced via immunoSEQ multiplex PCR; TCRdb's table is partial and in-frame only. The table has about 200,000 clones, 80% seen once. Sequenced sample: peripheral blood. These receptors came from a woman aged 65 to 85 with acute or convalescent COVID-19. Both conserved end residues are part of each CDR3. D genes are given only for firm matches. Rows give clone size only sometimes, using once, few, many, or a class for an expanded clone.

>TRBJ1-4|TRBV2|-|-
TGTGCCAGCAGTTTTACAGGGAGATCAACTAATGAAAAACTGTTTTTT
CASSFTGRSTNEKLFF
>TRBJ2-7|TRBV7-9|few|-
TGTGCCAGCAGCTTAGCGCTAGGAACCTACGAGCAGTACTTC
CASSLALGTYEQYF
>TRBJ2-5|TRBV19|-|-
TGTGCCAGTAGTATCGCCGTGGCAGAGACCCAGTACTTC
CASSIAVAETQYF
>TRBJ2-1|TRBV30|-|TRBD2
TGTGCCTGGGGGGGACTAGCGGGAGGCCAGAGCTCCTACAATGAGCAGTTCTTC
CAWGGLAGGQSSYNEQFF
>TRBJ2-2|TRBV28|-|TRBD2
TGTGCCAGCAATACCGGGACTAGTAACGGGGAGCTGTTTTTT
CASNTGTSNGELFF
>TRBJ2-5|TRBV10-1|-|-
TGCGCCAGCAGTGAGTCGAGCGCCGGAAAAGAGACCCAGTACTTC
CASSESSAGKETQYF
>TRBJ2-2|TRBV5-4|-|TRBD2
TGTGCCAGCAGCCCCACTAGCGGGAGAGCCGGGGAGCTGTTTTTT
CASSPTSGRAGELFF
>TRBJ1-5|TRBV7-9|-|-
TGTGCCAGCAGCTTAGATGGTCGAGGCGATCAGCCCCAGCATTTT
CASSLDGRGDQPQHF
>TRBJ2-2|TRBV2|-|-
TGTGCCAGCTGGGGCACTAACACCGGGGAGCTGTTTTTT
CASWGTNTGELFF
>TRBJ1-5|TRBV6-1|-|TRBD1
TGTGCCAGCAGGACAGGGGGCGTCGGTCAGCCCCAGCATTTT
CASRTGGVGQPQHF
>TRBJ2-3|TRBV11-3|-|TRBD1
TGTGCCAGCAGCTCAGGGGACAGGGGGACAGATACGCAGTATTTT
CASSSGDRGTDTQYF
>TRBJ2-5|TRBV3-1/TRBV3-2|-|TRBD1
TGTGCCAGCAGCCAGGACCCGGGACAGGGAAAGACCCAGTACTTC
CASSQDPGQGKTQYF
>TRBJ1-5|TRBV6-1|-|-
TGTGCCAGCAGTGAACAGGGTAGCAATCAGCCCCAGCATTTT
CASSEQGSNQPQHF
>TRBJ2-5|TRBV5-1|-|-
TGCGCCAGCAGCTCAGGGGTTCTTGAGACCCAGTACTTC
CASSSGVLETQYF
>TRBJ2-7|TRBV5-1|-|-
TGCGCCAGCAGCCCGGGGTATAATTCCTACGAGCAGTACTTC
CASSPGYNSYEQYF
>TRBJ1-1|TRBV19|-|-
TGTGCCAGTAGAGGGAGGGAAAACACTGAAGCTTTCTTT
CASRGRENTEAFF
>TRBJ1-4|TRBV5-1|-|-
TGCGCCAGCAGCCCCGATGGGGGGGATGAAAAACTGTTTTTT
CASSPDGGDEKLFF
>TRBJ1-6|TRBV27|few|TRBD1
TGTGCCAGCAGGCCCAGACAGGGGATCTCACCCCTCCACTTT
CASRPRQGISPLHF
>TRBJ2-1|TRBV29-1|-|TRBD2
TGCAGCGTTGAATCCTGGCGGGAGATTCGCTATGAGCAGTTCTTC
CSVESWREIRYEQFF
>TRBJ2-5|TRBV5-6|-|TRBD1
TGTGCCAGCAGCTTGGCACAGGGGGCGGGGGAGACCCAGTACTTC
CASSLAQGAGETQYF
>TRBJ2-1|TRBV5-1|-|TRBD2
TGCGCCAGCAGCTATCAGGGGACTAGCGGGAGTTATGAGCAGTTCTTC
CASSYQGTSGSYEQFF
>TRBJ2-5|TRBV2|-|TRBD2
TGTGCCAGCAGTTTGGGAGGGACTGCACAAGAGACCCAGTACTTC
CASSLGGTAQETQYF
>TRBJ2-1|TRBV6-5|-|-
TGTGCCAGCAGGGCCTCTTTTGTTTCCTACAATGAGCAGTTCTTC
CASRASFVSYNEQFF
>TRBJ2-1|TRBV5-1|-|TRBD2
TGCGCCAGCAGCTTGTTCGGACTAGCCGAACCGAGCTCCTACAATGAGCAGTTCTTC
CASSLFGLAEPSSYNEQFF
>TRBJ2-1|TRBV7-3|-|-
TGTGCCAGCAGTCGTTCGGGAGCGATCCGGCATGAGCAGTTCTTC
CASSRSGAIRHEQFF
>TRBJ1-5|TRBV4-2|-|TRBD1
TGTGCCAGCAGCCGGGACAGGACTTATAGCAATCAGCCCCAGCATTTT
CASSRDRTYSNQPQHF
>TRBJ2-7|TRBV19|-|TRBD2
TGTGCCAGTAGTATTATGGGGGGGTACTACTACGAGCAGTACTTC
CASSIMGGYYYEQYF
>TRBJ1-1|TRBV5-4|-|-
TGTGCCAGCAGCTTCTGGACAACTACTGAAGCTTTCTTT
CASSFWTTTEAFF
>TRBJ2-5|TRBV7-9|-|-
TGTGCCAGCGGGGGCGGGAGCCAAGAGACCCAGTACTTC
CASGGGSQETQYF
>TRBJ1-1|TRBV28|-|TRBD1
TGTGCCAGCAGTTTAACCCAGGGGGCTGGGGACACTGAAGCTTTCTTT
CASSLTQGAGDTEAFF
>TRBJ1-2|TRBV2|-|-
TGTGCCAGCTCGGGACACGGTCGGGACTATGGCTACACCTTC
CASSGHGRDYGYTF
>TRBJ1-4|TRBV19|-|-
TGTGCCAGTAGTATGGTGGAATCCTCGGAGGGAAAACTGTTTTTT
CASSMVESSEGKLFF
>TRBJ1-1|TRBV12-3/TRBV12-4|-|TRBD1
TGTGCCAGCAGTTACAGGGGAGGCCCTGAAGCTTTCTTT
CASSYRGGPEAFF
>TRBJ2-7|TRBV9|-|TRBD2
TGTGCCAGCAGTTCTGGGACTAGGGCCTACGAGCAGTACTTC
CASSSGTRAYEQYF
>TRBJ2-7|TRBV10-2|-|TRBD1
TGCGCCAGCACTCCGGGACAGGGATACGAGCAGTACTTC
CASTPGQGYEQYF
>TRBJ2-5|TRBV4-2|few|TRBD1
TGTGCCAGCAGCCAACGGGACAGGGGGCAAGAGACCCAGTACTTC
CASSQRDRGQETQYF
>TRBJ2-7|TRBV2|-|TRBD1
TGTGCCAGCAGTGAAGGGACAGGGATGGAGCAGTACTTC
CASSEGTGMEQYF
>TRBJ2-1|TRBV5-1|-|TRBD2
TGCGCCAGCAGCTTGGGCCCAAATAGCGGGGGGTACAATGAGCAGTTCTTC
CASSLGPNSGGYNEQFF
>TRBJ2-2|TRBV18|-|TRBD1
TGTGCCAGCTCACCACAGGGACAGGCGGACACCGGGGAGCTGTTTTTT
CASSPQGQADTGELFF
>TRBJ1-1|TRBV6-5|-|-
TGTGCCAGCACCCAATGGGGAGGGAACACTGAAGCTTTCTTT
CASTQWGGNTEAFF
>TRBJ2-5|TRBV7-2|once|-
TGTGCCAGCAGCTTGGCCCGGGGCCAAGAGACCCAGTACTTC
CASSLARGQETQYF
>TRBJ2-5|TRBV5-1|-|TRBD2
TGCGCCAGCAGTTTGGGAGTTAGCGGGAGCGGGGAGACCCAGTACTTC
CASSLGVSGSGETQYF
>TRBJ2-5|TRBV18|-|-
TGTGCCAGCTCACCACCGCTAGGACAGTACCAAGAGACCCAGTACTTC
CASSPPLGQYQETQYF
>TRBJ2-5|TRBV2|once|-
TGTGCCAGCAGTGACCTCTCGGGGATTCAAGAGACCCAGTACTTC
CASSDLSGIQETQYF
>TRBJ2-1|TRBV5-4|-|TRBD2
TGTGCCAGCAGCTCCGGGACTAGCGGGGGGTACTCCTACAATGAGCAGTTCTTC
CASSSGTSGGYSYNEQFF
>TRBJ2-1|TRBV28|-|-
TGTGCCAGCAACGGGGAGTCCGATGAGCAGTTCTTC
CASNGESDEQFF
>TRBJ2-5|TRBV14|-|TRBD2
TGTGCCAGCAGCCAGACGGCGGGAGGGACCCAGTACTTC
CASSQTAGGTQYF
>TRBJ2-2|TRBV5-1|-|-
TGCGCCAGCCAGGGGCCCGGCACCGGGGAGCTGTTTTTT
CASQGPGTGELFF
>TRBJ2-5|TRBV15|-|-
TGTGCCACCAGCAGACAGAGGCAAGAGACCCAGTACTTC
CATSRQRQETQYF
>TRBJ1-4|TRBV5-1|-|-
TGCGCCAGCAGCTTGGGGGGGCTGGGTGAAAAACTGTTTTTT
CASSLGGLGEKLFF
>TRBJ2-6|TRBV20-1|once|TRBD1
TGCAGTGCTAGTTCCCGCCGGACAGGGAAAATCTCTGGGGCCAACGTCCTGACTTTC
CSASSRRTGKISGANVLTF
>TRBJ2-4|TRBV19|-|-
TGTGCCAGTAGTATAGGGGGTAGCGGACTAGCCAAAAACATTCAGTACTTC
CASSIGGSGLAKNIQYF
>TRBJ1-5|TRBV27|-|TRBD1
TGTGCCAGCAGCAGACAGGGGGCGAGGGGGCCCCAGCATTTT
CASSRQGARGPQHF
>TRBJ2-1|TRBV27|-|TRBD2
TGTGCCAGCAGTGGGGGGACTAGCAACTACAATGAGCAGTTCTTC
CASSGGTSNYNEQFF
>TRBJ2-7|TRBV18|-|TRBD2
TGTGCCAGCTCACCAGGGACTAGCGGGAGATCGGGAGAGCAGTACTTC
CASSPGTSGRSGEQYF
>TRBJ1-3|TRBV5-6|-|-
TGTGCCAGCAGCACAACTAATACAGGGACTGGAAACACCATATATTTT
CASSTTNTGTGNTIYF
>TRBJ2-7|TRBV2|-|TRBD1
TGTGCCAGCAGTGCCCGGACAGGGTCGTACGAGCAGTACTTC
CASSARTGSYEQYF